This is a list of T cell receptor beta chains from one sample in a study of cytotoxic CD8 clonotypes in ibrutinib-treated CLL. TCRdb keeps only in-frame clones here, not all; method: immunoSEQ multiplex PCR. This repertoire shows 130,000 or so clones, 70% to 80% found once; its top ten account for around 30%. The input for sequencing was PBMCs, taken after 12 months of ibrutinib treatment. All receptors come from a human donor with chronic lymphocytic leukemia. Each CDR3 is given with its conserved first and last residue. The D gene is left open where the match is weak. Size tells how often a clone was seen (once, few, many) or the class of an expanded clone, and some rows leave it out.

clone_size,v_call,d_call,j_call,cdr3_aa,cdr3_nt
once,TRBV10-3,TRBD1,TRBJ2-7,CAIRRQGRPYEQYF,TGTGCCATCAGACGACAGGGAAGGCCCTACGAGCAGTACTTC
.,TRBV7-2,.,TRBJ2-4,CASSLDAKNIQYF,TGTGCCAGCAGCTTAGACGCCAAAAACATTCAGTACTTC
medium-sized,TRBV6-1,TRBD1,TRBJ1-6,CASSRGQGDNSPLHF,TGTGCCAGCAGTAGAGGACAGGGGGATAATTCACCCCTCCACTTT
.,TRBV9,TRBD1,TRBJ2-7,CASGQGPYEQYF,TGTGCCAGCGGACAGGGGCCCTACGAGCAGTACTTC
.,TRBV5-1,TRBD2,TRBJ2-5,CASSGSGSYQETQYF,TGCGCCAGCAGCGGAAGCGGGAGTTACCAAGAGACCCAGTACTTC
.,TRBV28,.,TRBJ1-5,CASSLQQVGNQPQHF,TGTGCCAGCAGCCTCCAGCAAGTCGGCAATCAGCCCCAGCATTTT
.,TRBV7-8,TRBD2,TRBJ2-1,CASSLAALAGNEQFF,TGTGCCAGCAGCTTAGCTGCGCTAGCGGGGAATGAGCAGTTCTTC
.,TRBV28,.,TRBJ2-5,CASSPTQRSQETQYF,TGTGCCAGCAGTCCGACCCAGCGGTCCCAAGAGACCCAGTACTTC
.,TRBV5-6,.,TRBJ2-7,CASSLGQVNYEQYF,TGTGCCAGCAGCTTGGGACAGGTCAACTACGAGCAGTACTTC
.,TRBV28,.,TRBJ2-7,CASRPQGRFTYEQYF,TGTGCCAGCAGACCGCAGGGGAGATTTACCTACGAGCAGTACTTC
.,TRBV6-5,.,TRBJ1-1,CASRYDPNTEAFF,TGTGCCAGCAGATACGACCCGAACACTGAAGCTTTCTTT
.,TRBV7-3,TRBD1,TRBJ2-3,CASSRTRDSTDTQYF,TGTGCCAGCAGCCGAACCCGGGACAGTACAGATACGCAGTATTTT
few,TRBV18,.,TRBJ2-7,CASFDTSSYEQYF,TGTGCCAGCTTCGACACAAGCTCCTACGAGCAGTACTTC
.,TRBV7-2,TRBD1,TRBJ1-2,CASSRTGANQLYGYTF,TGTGCCAGCAGCAGGACAGGGGCCAATCAACTCTATGGCTACACCTTC
.,TRBV5-6,TRBD1,TRBJ1-2,CASSSQGVYGYTF,TGTGCCAGCAGCTCACAGGGGGTCTATGGCTACACCTTC
.,TRBV7-8,TRBD1,TRBJ2-7,CASSSHTGTDYYEQYF,TGTGCCAGCAGCTCCCATACCGGGACAGACTACTACGAGCAGTACTTC
.,TRBV7-7,.,TRBJ2-1,CASSMLDGPGNEQFF,TGTGCTAGCAGCATGCTGGATGGGCCGGGCAATGAGCAGTTCTTC
.,TRBV2,TRBD2,TRBJ2-7,CASRSVRGRYEQYF,TGTGCCAGCAGATCAGTGCGGGGGAGGTACGAGCAGTACTTC
.,TRBV5-1,.,TRBJ1-2,CASSYYSHSNYGYTF,TGCGCCAGCAGCTACTACAGCCACTCTAACTATGGCTACACCTTC
.,TRBV11-2,TRBD2,TRBJ2-3,CASSLGGTSGTSDTQYF,TGTGCCAGCAGCTTAGGTGGGACTAGCGGGACTTCAGATACGCAGTATTTT
.,TRBV7-9,.,TRBJ1-1,CASSTGQAHTEAFF,TGTGCCAGCAGCACAGGCCAGGCCCACACTGAAGCTTTCTTT
.,TRBV10-3,.,TRBJ2-7,CASSYSRRASSYEQYF,TGTGCCAGCAGTTACTCCCGGCGGGCCTCCTCCTACGAGCAGTACTTC
once,TRBV19,.,TRBJ2-6,CASRISGANVLTF,TGTGCCAGTAGGATATCTGGGGCCAACGTCCTGACTTTC
.,TRBV4-1,TRBD2,TRBJ2-1,CASSQGPPLTSGRARVEQFF,TGCGCCAGCAGCCAGGGTCCCCCCTTGACTAGCGGGAGGGCCAGGGTTGAGCAGTTCTTC
.,TRBV7-8,.,TRBJ2-7,CASSPSMGLGGQYF,TGTGCCAGCAGCCCCTCAATGGGCCTCGGCGGGCAGTACTTC
.,TRBV18,.,TRBJ1-1,CASSPVVRGHTEAFF,TGTGCCAGCTCACCCGTGGTGAGGGGCCACACTGAAGCTTTCTTT
.,TRBV19,TRBD1,TRBJ2-7,CASGTGAYEQYF,TGTGCCAGTGGGACAGGGGCCTACGAGCAGTACTTC
.,TRBV13,TRBD2,TRBJ2-1,CASSYKQGGLAGRRYNEQFF,TGTGCCAGCAGCTACAAGCAGGGGGGACTAGCGGGGAGGAGATACAATGAGCAGTTCTTC
.,TRBV7-2,.,TRBJ2-7,CASSTSAGEQYF,TGTGCCAGCAGCACGTCGGCTGGCGAGCAGTACTTC
few,TRBV5-4,TRBD1,TRBJ2-2,CASSWSPGGDTGELFF,TGTGCCAGCAGCTGGAGCCCAGGGGGTGACACCGGGGAGCTGTTTTTT
.,TRBV7-9,TRBD1,TRBJ2-7,CASSLAETGMSSYEQYF,TGTGCCAGCAGCTTAGCAGAGACAGGGATGAGCTCCTACGAGCAGTACTTC
few,TRBV6-1,TRBD1,TRBJ1-6,CASREETGWDNSPLHF,TGTGCCAGCAGAGAAGAGACAGGGTGGGATAATTCACCCCTCCACTTT
.,TRBV27,.,TRBJ2-7,CASSPLSGYEQYF,TGTGCCAGCAGTCCGCTATCCGGGTACGAGCAGTACTTC
.,TRBV18,.,TRBJ1-4,CASSPNGQGGNALFF,TGTGCCAGCTCACCAAACGGCCAGGGTGGAAATGCACTGTTTTTT
few,TRBV2,TRBD1,TRBJ1-5,CASRGQERQPQHF,TGTGCCAGCAGGGGACAGGAGCGTCAGCCCCAGCATTTT
.,TRBV13,.,TRBJ1-4,CASSLAGLGKTNEKLFF,TGTGCCAGCAGCTTAGCAGGGCTGGGGAAGACTAATGAAAAACTGTTTTTT
.,TRBV19,.,TRBJ1-3,CASRTTGSAGNTIYF,TGTGCCAGTAGGACTACAGGGTCAGCTGGAAACACCATATATTTT
.,TRBV7-8,.,TRBJ2-2,CASSPRTQNTGELFF,TGTGCCAGCAGCCCACGGACACAGAACACCGGGGAGCTGTTTTTT
.,TRBV29-1,.,TRBJ1-4,CSAQDEKLFF,TGCAGCGCCCAAGATGAAAAACTGTTTTTT
.,TRBV19,.,TRBJ2-7,CASSIGRAGYEQYF,TGTGCCAGTAGTATAGGCAGGGCTGGATACGAGCAGTACTTC
.,TRBV5-1,.,TRBJ1-1,CASSLVGSAINTEAFF,TGCGCCAGCAGCTTGGTAGGCAGCGCGATCAACACTGAAGCTTTCTTT
once,TRBV12-5,.,TRBJ2-1,CASDLMIGQHSYNEQFF,TGTGCTAGTGACCTAATGATAGGACAGCACTCCTACAATGAGCAGTTCTTC
.,TRBV2,TRBD2,TRBJ2-7,CASRLSSGGGSYEQYF,TGTGCCAGCAGACTGTCTAGCGGGGGGGGATCCTACGAGCAGTACTTC
.,TRBV2,TRBD1,TRBJ2-5,CASKSDRGGFQETQYF,TGTGCCAGCAAATCGGACAGGGGTGGTTTTCAAGAGACCCAGTACTTC
.,TRBV29-1,TRBD1,TRBJ2-2,CTTTGDDTGELFF,TGCACCACTACAGGGGACGACACCGGGGAGCTGTTTTTT
.,TRBV5-1,.,TRBJ2-5,CASSLVPGSLGGETQYF,TGCGCCAGCAGCTTGGTCCCGGGGAGCCTCGGGGGCGAGACCCAGTACTTC
.,TRBV5-1,.,TRBJ2-3,CASSPQGYIPTDTQYF,TGCGCCAGCAGCCCTCAGGGGTATATCCCCACAGATACGCAGTATTTT
.,TRBV4-1,.,TRBJ1-4,CASSQTSGEKLFF,TGCGCCAGCAGCCAAACCAGTGGCGAAAAACTGTTTTTT
.,TRBV5-4,TRBD1,TRBJ2-7,CASSPDRGSSYEQYF,TGTGCCAGCAGCCCCGACAGGGGGAGCTCCTACGAGCAGTACTTC
.,TRBV5-1,TRBD1,TRBJ2-5,CASSLGTGETQYF,TGCGCCAGCAGCTTGGGGACAGGAGAGACCCAGTACTTC
.,TRBV5-6,.,TRBJ2-7,CASSPGSYEQYF,TGTGCCAGCAGCCCGGGGAGCTACGAGCAGTACTTC
.,TRBV2,TRBD2,TRBJ2-2,CAILAGSNTGELFF,TGTGCCATCCTAGCGGGGAGTAACACCGGGGAGCTGTTTTTT
.,TRBV29-1,.,TRBJ1-6,CSVHPLTAPSYNSPLHF,TGCAGCGTCCACCCCTTGACGGCACCTTCCTATAATTCACCCCTCCACTTT
.,TRBV14,TRBD2,TRBJ2-5,CASSQWLAGYETQYF,TGTGCCAGCAGCCAATGGCTAGCGGGGTATGAGACCCAGTACTTC
.,TRBV4-3,.,TRBJ1-4,CASSQDQRRELSNEKLFF,TGCGCCAGCAGCCAAGATCAAAGGAGGGAATTGTCTAATGAAAAACTGTTTTTT
.,TRBV10-3,.,TRBJ1-2,CAISELGGHGYTF,TGTGCCATCAGTGAGTTGGGGGGGCATGGCTACACCTTC
.,TRBV19,TRBD1,TRBJ1-1,CASREQGAAVAEAFF,TGTGCCAGTAGAGAACAGGGGGCGGCCGTAGCTGAAGCTTTCTTT
.,TRBV7-9,.,TRBJ2-5,CASSLYIGLETQYF,TGTGCCAGCAGCTTATATATAGGGTTGGAGACCCAGTACTTC
.,TRBV28,TRBD1,TRBJ2-7,CASSLEGADSYEQYF,TGTGCCAGCAGTTTAGAGGGGGCGGACTCCTACGAGCAGTACTTC